The 5 T cell receptor beta chains reported below all come from one sample, sequenced in a study of human T cells and chemical hapten exposure. From the RACE reads, TCRdb called clonotypes with MiXCR, one entry per CDR3 protein. The table lists approximately 100,000 distinct CDR3 sequences, about a tenth of them singletons. The time point here: patch test 2, 6 weeks after DPC sensitization. The sample's treatment: therapeutic diphenylcyclopropenone sensitization with weekly scalp DPC. Sequencing was performed on whole blood, taken in connection with sensitization to the hapten diphenylcyclopropenone (DPC). These receptors all come from a woman between 40 and 55 years old with alopecia areata. Some clones in this sample may be carry-over from other donors' samples.

This clonotype has just a few counts. This sequence joins TRBV15 and TRBJ2-7, with 13 bases matching TRBD2. The junction had 3 bases not matched to a gene; V was cut back by 0 bases and J by 7 bases. Germline CDR1 LNHNV, CDR2 YYDKDF (reference sequence). The CDR3 runs to 15 residues. The CDR3 region has the DNA TGTGCCACCAGCAGAGAACTAGCGGGGGGGCCGGAGCAGTACTTC. This sequence encodes CATSRELAGGPEQYF.

This clonotype was found many times. V usage is TRBV6-4 and J usage is TRBJ2-7; D unclear. V dropped 4 bases and J dropped 2 bases, with 3 bases sitting between them. The CDR3 contains 11 residues. Looked up from germline, CDR1 is MRHNA and CDR2 is SNTAGT. The CDR3 nucleotides are TGTGCCAGCAGTGTACCCTACGAGCAGTACTTC. Encoded protein: CASSVPYEQYF.

The chain recombines TRBV3-1 with TRBJ2-5; 8 positions agree with TRBD1. Germline CDR1 and CDR2: LGHDT and YNNKEL (reference sequence). CDR3 length: 16 amino acids. J was trimmed by 3 bases and V by 0 bases; bases with no gene match: 6. The chain's CDR3 is CASSQDPGQGKETQYF. The CDR3 nucleotides are TGTGCCAGCAGCCAAGATCCCGGACAGGGAAAAGAGACCCAGTACTTC.

This clonotype appeared many times. The J gene is TRBJ2-5, the V gene TRBV29-1, with TRBD1 identical over 8 bases. This CDR3 spans 13 amino acids. Germline loops: CDR1 SQVTM, CDR2 ANQGSEA. Trimming at V came to 7 bases and at J to 1 base, leaving 5 bases not matched to a gene. In nucleotides, the CDR3 is TGCAGCGCCCCCAGGGGGCCCCAAGAGACCCAGTACTTC. Translating it yields CSAPRGPQETQYF.

This clonotype was recorded at least ten times. The chain couples TRBV7-2 to TRBJ2-1; TRBD2 matches 7 bases. The V gene's germline CDR1 is SGHTA and CDR2 FQGNSA. The CDR3 covers 15 residues. With 5 bases clipped from V and 0 bases from J, the junction kept 4 bases outside the gene matches. CDR3 bases: TGTGCCAGCAGCGGGCGGGACTACTCCTACAATGAGCAGTTCTTC. Residues: CASSGRDYSYNEQFF.